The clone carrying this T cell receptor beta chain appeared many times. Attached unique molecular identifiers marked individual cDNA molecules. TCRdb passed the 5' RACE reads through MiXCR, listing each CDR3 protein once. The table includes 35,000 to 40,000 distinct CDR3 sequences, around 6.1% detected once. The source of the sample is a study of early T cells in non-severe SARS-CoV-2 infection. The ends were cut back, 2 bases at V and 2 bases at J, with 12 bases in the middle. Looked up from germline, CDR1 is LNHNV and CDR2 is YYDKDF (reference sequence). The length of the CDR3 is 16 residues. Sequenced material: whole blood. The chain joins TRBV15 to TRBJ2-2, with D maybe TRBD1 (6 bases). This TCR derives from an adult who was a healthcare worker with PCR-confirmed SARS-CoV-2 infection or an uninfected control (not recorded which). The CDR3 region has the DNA TGTGCCACCAGCAGACATCAGGGGTCCAACACCGGGGAGCTGTTTTTT. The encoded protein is CATSRHQGSNTGELFF. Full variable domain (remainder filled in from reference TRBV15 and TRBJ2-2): DAMVIQNPRYQVTQFGKPVTLSCSQTLNHNVMYWYQQKSSQAPKLLFHYYDKDFNNEADTPDNFQSRRPNTSFCFLDIRSPGLGDTAMYLCATSRHQGSNTGELFFGEGSRLTVL.